These 24 T cell receptor beta chains were all obtained from the same sample, sequenced in a study of T cell changes during pregnancy in multiple sclerosis. The method was immunoSEQ multiplex PCR; TCRdb's version includes in-frame clones alone and lacks a portion of them. The sample includes about 50,000 clones, 92% of them seen just once. Here the sequenced sample was CD4+ T cells from peripheral blood mononuclear cells, taken after pregnancy. These receptors all come from a female donor with multiple sclerosis, enrolled in a pregnancy study.

The V gene is TRBV2, the J gene TRBJ2-7, with 10 bases identical to TRBD2. J lost 7 bases, V lost 8 bases, and 8 bases had no gene match. Per the germline V gene, CDR1 is SNHLY and CDR2 is FYNNEI. The CDR3 sequence is 13 residues long. CDR3 protein: CASYHGLAAEQYF. The CDR3 DNA sequence: TGTGCCAGCTATCATGGACTAGCGGCAGAGCAGTACTTC.

This clone is a singleton in its sample. The CDR3 here is CASSQEGRGVEKLFF. CDR3 nucleotides: TGCGCCAGCAGCCAAGAGGGCAGGGGGGTTGAAAAACTGTTTTTT. The chain has TRBV4-3 and TRBJ1-4; 7 positions match TRBD1. The CDR3 runs to 15 residues. With V trimmed by 0 bases and J by 7 bases, 5 bases remained unmatched. CDR1 is LGHNA and CDR2 is YSLEER in the germline V gene.

V and J are TRBV7-6 and TRBJ2-5; a possible D gene is TRBD1 (6 bases). The CDR3 sequence is 14 residues long. Germline CDR1 reads SGHVS; CDR2 reads FNYEAQ. Deletions cut 8 bases from V and 4 bases from J, with 17 bases between. The CDR3 spells CASGDTRGVETQYF. The DNA for the CDR3 is TGTGCCAGCGGGGACACTCGGGGCGTAGAGACCCAGTACTTC.

CDR3 in DNA: TGCGCCAGCAGCTTGGGAGGGAACACTGAAGCTTTCTTT. This sequence encodes CASSLGGNTEAFF. The rearrangement links TRBV5-1 to TRBJ1-1; D unclear. V lost 0 bases and J 1 base, leaving 4 bases between the germline ends. The CDR3 is made up of 13 amino acids. Germline V gene lookup returns CDR1 SGHRS and CDR2 YFSETQ.

V is TRBV5-1 and J is TRBJ2-7; TRBD2 agrees at 7 bases. Germline V gene lookup returns CDR1 SGHRS and CDR2 YFSETQ. The V gene end was trimmed by 5 bases and the J gene end by 6 bases; junction bases not matched to a gene: 2. The CDR3 totals 11 residues. CDR3 sequence: CASRREGEQYF. The CDR3 nucleotides are TGCGCCAGCAGAAGGGAGGGCGAGCAGTACTTC.

The chain carries TRBV5-6 and TRBJ2-3; 8 nucleotides line up with TRBD1. Germline V gene sequence: CDR1 SGHDT, CDR2 YYEEEE. V shed 2 bases, J shed 2 bases, and the junction held 10 bases outside the gene matches. The CDR3 totals 17 residues. CDR3 amino acids: CASSFYQGAYITDTQYF. CDR3 coding DNA: TGTGCCAGCAGCTTCTATCAGGGGGCATACATCACAGATACGCAGTATTTT.

The CDR3 DNA is TGTGCCAGCAGCTTGTGGTCTAATACGCAGTATTTT. Its translation is CASSLWSNTQYF. This sequence joins TRBV5-8 and TRBJ2-3; D unresolved. Germline V gene sequence: CDR1 SGHTS, CDR2 YDEGEE. V lost 1 base and J lost 7, with 7 bases in between. The CDR3 has 12 amino acids. The variable domain in full, completed from reference TRBV5-8 and TRBJ2-3, reads EAGVTQSPTHLIKTRGQQATLRCSPISGHTSVYWYQQALGLGLQFLLWYDEGEERNRGNFPPRFSGRQFPNYSSELNVNALELEDSALYLCASSLWSNTQYFGPGTRLTVL.

The gene calls are TRBV4-1 and TRBJ1-2, with 7 bases aligning to TRBD1. The CDR3 sequence is 15 residues long. Losses at the gene ends were 3 bases for V and 3 bases for J; bases not matched to a gene: 7. CDR1 and CDR2 from the germline V gene are MGHRA and YSYEKL. This chain's CDR3 is CASSHPTGRDYGYTF. CDR3 sequence (DNA): TGCGCCAGCAGCCACCCGACAGGGCGGGACTATGGCTACACCTTC.

This rearrangement joins TRBV27 to TRBJ1-5; D is undetermined. V lost 5 bases and J lost 3, with 14 bases in between. This CDR3 has 15 amino acids. The germline gives CDR1 MNHEY, CDR2 SMNVEV (reference sequence). In DNA form, the CDR3 reads TGTGCCAGCAGTACCGGTACCCCCCCCAATCAGCCCCAGCATTTT. The encoded protein is CASSTGTPPNQPQHF.

This clone was detected a few times. This chain links TRBV29-1 with TRBJ1-1; a weak D match, TRBD1 (6 bases). This CDR3 is built from 13 residues. The V gene's germline CDR1 is SQVTM and CDR2 ANQGSEA. V was trimmed by 4 bases and J by 3 bases, leaving 12 bases between them. The DNA for the CDR3 is TGCAGCGTTGTCATTTCAGGGGACACTGAAGCTTTCTTT. It specifies CSVVISGDTEAFF.

The genes are TRBV6-1 and TRBJ2-2; 10 nucleotides line up with TRBD2. In germline, CDR1 is MNHNS, CDR2 SASEGT. CDR3 length: 18 residues. V was pared by 1 base and J by 0 bases, with 5 bases of the junction left unmatched. DNA for the CDR3: TGTGCCAGCAGTGAAGGGCTAGCGGGAGCGCCGAACACCGGGGAGCTGTTTTTT. This codes for CASSEGLAGAPNTGELFF.

This clone came up a few times. The rearrangement uses TRBV2 and TRBJ2-7, with TRBD2 matching 7 bases. J was trimmed by 2 bases and V by 8 bases; bases with no gene match: 9. Per the germline V gene, CDR1 is SNHLY and CDR2 is FYNNEI. The CDR3 extends over 14 amino acids. CDR3 sequence reads: CASLKREEPYEQYF. CDR3 nucleotide sequence: TGTGCCAGCCTGAAACGGGAGGAGCCCTACGAGCAGTACTTC.

The rearrangement joins TRBV7-2 to TRBJ2-1; 8 bases agree with TRBD2. This CDR3 contains 17 residues. J lost 7 bases, V lost 2 bases, and 13 bases had no gene match. In germline, CDR1 is SGHTA, CDR2 FQGNSA. The DNA for the CDR3 is TGTGCCAGCAGCTTAATTATAGGTCTAGCGGGCTTGAATGAGCAGTTCTTC. Translation: CASSLIIGLAGLNEQFF.

The chain employs TRBV6-1 and TRBJ2-7, with a weak D call TRBD1 (6 bases). V was cut by 6 bases and J by 1 base, with 16 bases left in between. CDR1 and CDR2 from the germline V gene are MNHNS and SASEGT. This CDR3 region has 15 residues. The DNA for the CDR3 is TGTGCCAGCAGCGCCGCCTATGGACAGTCCTACGAGCAGTACTTC. As protein: CASSAAYGQSYEQYF.

This chain uses TRBV27 with TRBJ2-7, with 7 bases aligning to TRBD1. The V gene end was trimmed by 4 bases and the J gene end by 0 bases; junction bases not matched to a gene: 6. From germline, CDR1 is MNHEY and CDR2 SMNVEV (reference sequence). The length of the CDR3 is 15 residues. In DNA, the CDR3 is TGTGCCAGCAGTTCACAGGGGAAAGACTCCTACGAGCAGTACTTC. It encodes CASSSQGKDSYEQYF.

CDR3 region: CSVEGEGVGELFF. CDR3 DNA: TGCAGCGTTGAAGGGGAGGGGGTCGGGGAGCTGTTTTTT. The rearrangement links TRBV29-1 to TRBJ2-2, with D perhaps matching TRBD2 (7 bases). The germline V gene encodes CDR1 SQVTM and CDR2 ANQGSEA. The CDR3 is made up of 13 amino acids. Trimming removed 1 base from V and 7 bases from J, with 10 bases in between.

CDR3 loop: CASSVSGNSYEQYF. CDR3 in DNA: TGTGCCAGCAGCGTTAGCGGGAACTCCTACGAGCAGTACTTC. V gene TRBV9 combines with J gene TRBJ2-7, with 8 bases that match TRBD2. The germline V gene has CDR1 SGDLS and CDR2 YYNGEE. This CDR3 has 14 residues. V was clipped by 2 bases and J by 0 bases; unmatched bases: 1.

The chain links TRBV6-6 to TRBJ2-2; the match to TRBD2 covers 11 bases. V gave up 6 bases and J gave up 4 bases; unmatched junction bases: 7. The CDR3 is made up of 16 amino acids. Germline V CDR1 and CDR2: MNHNY, SVGAGI (reference sequence). CDR3 nucleotides: TGTGCCAGCAGGCGCCCCACTAGCGGGAGCACCGGGGAGCTGTTTTTT. Its translation: CASRRPTSGSTGELFF.

This sequence joins TRBV19 and TRBJ2-1, with 7 bases that match TRBD2. Germline V gene data show CDR1 as LNHDA and CDR2 as SQIVND (reference sequence). The CDR3 totals 12 residues. The V gene end was trimmed by 5 bases and the J gene end by 7 bases; junction bases not matched to a gene: 2. The CDR3 region is CASSGLGNEQFF. In DNA form, the CDR3 reads TGTGCCAGTAGTGGACTAGGGAATGAGCAGTTCTTC.

This rearrangement joins TRBV20-1 to TRBJ2-3; TRBD1 is a possible D gene (5 bases). The V and J ends lost 5 bases and 9 bases respectively, with 12 bases between them. The CDR3 sequence is 11 residues long. Germline values: CDR1 DFQATT, CDR2 SNEGSKA (reference sequence). As DNA, the CDR3 is TGCAGTGCTGGCAGGGAAGGCACGCAGTATTTT. Translation gives CSAGREGTQYF.

V and J are TRBV5-1 and TRBJ2-1; 7 bases are a match to TRBD1. J lost 0 bases, V lost 2 bases, and 2 bases had no gene match. There are 15 residues in the CDR3. Germline V gene lookup returns CDR1 SGHRS and CDR2 YFSETQ. The CDR3 DNA reads TGCGCCAGCAGCTTCAGGGACAGCTCCTACAATGAGCAGTTCTTC. This codes for CASSFRDSSYNEQFF. Combining the CDR3 with reference TRBV5-1 and TRBJ2-1 gives the whole variable domain KAGVTQTPRYLIKTRGQQVTLSCSPISGHRSVSWYQQTPGQGLQFLFEYFSETQRNKGNFPGRFSGRQFSNSRSEMNVSTLELGDSALYLCASSFRDSSYNEQFFGPGTRLTVL.

This chain joins TRBV7-2 and TRBJ2-5, with 10 positions matching TRBD1. Per the germline V gene, CDR1 is SGHTA and CDR2 is FQGNSA. The ends lost 2 bases at V and 1 base at J; junction bases unmatched: 7. The CDR3 runs to 17 residues. Here the CDR3 DNA reads TGTGCCAGCAGCTTACGGGGACAGGGGTTCGGCCAAGAGACCCAGTACTTC. As protein: CASSLRGQGFGQETQYF.

The chain joins TRBV30 to TRBJ1-1, with a weak D call TRBD1 (6 bases). The CDR3 covers 10 residues. Germline lookup yields CDR1 GTSNPN and CDR2 SVGIG (reference sequence). Trimming removed 7 bases at V and 10 bases at J, with 13 bases between. The CDR3 DNA sequence: TGTGCCTCGCAGGGGTCCGGAGCTTTCTTT. The encoded protein is CASQGSGAFF.

This clone was seen just once. The genes are TRBV5-1 and TRBJ2-1; 12 bases agree with TRBD2. V gave up 2 bases and J gave up 6 bases; unmatched junction bases: 6. Germline values: CDR1 SGHRS, CDR2 YFSETQ. The CDR3 covers 16 residues. The CDR3 DNA reads as TGCGCCAGCAGCTTACTAGCGGGGGGAGTGATCAATGAGCAGTTCTTC. Its translation: CASSLLAGGVINEQFF.